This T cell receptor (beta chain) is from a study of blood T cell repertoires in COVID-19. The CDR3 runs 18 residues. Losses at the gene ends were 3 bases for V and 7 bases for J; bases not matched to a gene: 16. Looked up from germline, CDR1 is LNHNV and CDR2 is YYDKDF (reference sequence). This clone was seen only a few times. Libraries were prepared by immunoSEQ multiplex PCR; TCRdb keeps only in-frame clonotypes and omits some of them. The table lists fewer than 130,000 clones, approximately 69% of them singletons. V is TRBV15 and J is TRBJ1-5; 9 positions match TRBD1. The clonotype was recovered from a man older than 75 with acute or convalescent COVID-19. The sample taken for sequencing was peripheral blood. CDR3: CATSSYLQGAWYKQPQHF. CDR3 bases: TGTGCCACCAGCAGCTATTTACAGGGGGCTTGGTACAAGCAGCCCCAGCATTTT.